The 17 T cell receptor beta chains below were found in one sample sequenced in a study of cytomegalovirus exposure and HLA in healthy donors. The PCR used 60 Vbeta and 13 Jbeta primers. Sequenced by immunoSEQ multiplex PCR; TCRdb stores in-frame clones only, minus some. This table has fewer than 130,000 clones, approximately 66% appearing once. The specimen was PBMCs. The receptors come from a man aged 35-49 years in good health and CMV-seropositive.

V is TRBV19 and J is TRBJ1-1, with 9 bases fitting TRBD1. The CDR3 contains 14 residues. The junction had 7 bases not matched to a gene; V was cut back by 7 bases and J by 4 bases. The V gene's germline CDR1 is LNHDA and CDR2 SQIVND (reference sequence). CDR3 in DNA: TGTGCCAGTACCCCCGGGACAGGGCCCACTGAAGCTTTCTTT. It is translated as CASTPGTGPTEAFF.

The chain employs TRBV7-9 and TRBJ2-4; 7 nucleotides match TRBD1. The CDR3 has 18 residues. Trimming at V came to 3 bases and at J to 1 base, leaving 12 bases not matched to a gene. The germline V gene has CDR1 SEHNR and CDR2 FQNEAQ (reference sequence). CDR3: CASSFRSLTGEAKNIQYF. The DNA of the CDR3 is TGTGCCAGCAGCTTTCGGAGCCTCACAGGGGAGGCCAAAAACATTCAGTACTTC.

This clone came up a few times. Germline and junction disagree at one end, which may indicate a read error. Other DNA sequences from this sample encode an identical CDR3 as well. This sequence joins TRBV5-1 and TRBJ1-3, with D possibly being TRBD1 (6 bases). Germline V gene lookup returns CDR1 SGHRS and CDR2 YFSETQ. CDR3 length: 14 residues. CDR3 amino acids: CASSLAGVGNTIYF. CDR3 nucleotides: TGCGCCAGCAGTTTGGCAGGGGTTGGAAACACCATATATTTT.

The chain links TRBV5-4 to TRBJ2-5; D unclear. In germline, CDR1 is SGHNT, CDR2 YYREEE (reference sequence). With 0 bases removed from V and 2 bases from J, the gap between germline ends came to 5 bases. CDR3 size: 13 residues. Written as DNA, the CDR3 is TGTGCCAGCAGCTTGGGACTGCAAGAGACCCAGTACTTC. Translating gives CASSLGLQETQYF.

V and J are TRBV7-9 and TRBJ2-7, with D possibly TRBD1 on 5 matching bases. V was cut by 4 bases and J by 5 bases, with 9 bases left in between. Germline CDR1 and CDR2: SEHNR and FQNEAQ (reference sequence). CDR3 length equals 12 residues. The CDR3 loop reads CASSSGPHEQYF. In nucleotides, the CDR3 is TGTGCCAGCAGCTCAGGGCCCCACGAGCAGTACTTC.

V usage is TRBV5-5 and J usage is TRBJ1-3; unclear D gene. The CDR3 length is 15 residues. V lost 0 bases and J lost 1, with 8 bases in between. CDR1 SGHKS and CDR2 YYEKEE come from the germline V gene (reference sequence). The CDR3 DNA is TGTGCCAGCAGCTTGGTCCCGGGGTCTGGAAACACCATATATTTT. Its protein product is CASSLVPGSGNTIYF.

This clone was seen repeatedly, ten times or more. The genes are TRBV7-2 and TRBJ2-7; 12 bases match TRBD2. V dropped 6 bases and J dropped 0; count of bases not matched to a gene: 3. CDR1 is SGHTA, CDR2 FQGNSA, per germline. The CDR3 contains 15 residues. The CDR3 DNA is TGTGCCAGCAGACTAGCGGGAGGACCCTCCTACGAGCAGTACTTC. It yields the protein CASRLAGGPSYEQYF.

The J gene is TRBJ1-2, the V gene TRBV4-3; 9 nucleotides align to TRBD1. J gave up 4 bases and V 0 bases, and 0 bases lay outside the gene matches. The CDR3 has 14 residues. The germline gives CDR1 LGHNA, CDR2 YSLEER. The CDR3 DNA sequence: TGCGCCAGCAGCCAAGAGGGACAGGGCTATGGCTACACCTTC. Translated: CASSQEGQGYGYTF.

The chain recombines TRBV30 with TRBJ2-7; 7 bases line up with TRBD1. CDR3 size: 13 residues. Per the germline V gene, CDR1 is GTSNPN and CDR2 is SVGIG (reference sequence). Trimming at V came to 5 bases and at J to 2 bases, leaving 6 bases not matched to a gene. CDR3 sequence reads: CAWDRDRAYEQYF. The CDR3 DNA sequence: TGTGCCTGGGACCGGGACAGAGCCTACGAGCAGTACTTC.

The CDR3 coding sequence is TGCGCCAGCAGCCAACCTGGACTAGCGGGAGAGTACAATGAGCAGTTCTTC. This sequence encodes CASSQPGLAGEYNEQFF. The chain joins TRBV4-1 to TRBJ2-1; 13 bases map to TRBD2. The V segment lost 2 bases and the J segment 4 bases; nucleotides outside the gene matches: 5. Per the germline V gene, CDR1 is MGHRA and CDR2 is YSYEKL. The CDR3 is 17 amino acids.

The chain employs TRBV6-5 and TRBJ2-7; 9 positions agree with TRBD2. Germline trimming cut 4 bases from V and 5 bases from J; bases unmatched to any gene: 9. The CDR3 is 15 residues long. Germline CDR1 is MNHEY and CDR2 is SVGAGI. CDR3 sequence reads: CASSSSGTSIDEQYV. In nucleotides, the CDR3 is TGTGCCAGCAGTTCGTCGGGGACTAGCATCGACGAGCAGTACGTC.

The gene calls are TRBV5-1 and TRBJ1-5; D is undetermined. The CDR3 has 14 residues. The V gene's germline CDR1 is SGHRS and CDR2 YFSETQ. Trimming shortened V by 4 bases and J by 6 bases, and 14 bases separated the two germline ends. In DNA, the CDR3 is TGCGCCAGCAGCCGCGGGGAGGGCGGTCAGCCCCAGCATTTT. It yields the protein CASSRGEGGQPQHF.

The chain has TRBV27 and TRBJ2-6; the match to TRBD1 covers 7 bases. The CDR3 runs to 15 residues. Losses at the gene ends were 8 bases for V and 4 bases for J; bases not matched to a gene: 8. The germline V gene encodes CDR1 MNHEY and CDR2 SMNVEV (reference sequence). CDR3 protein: CASQTTGAGANVLTF. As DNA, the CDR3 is TGTGCCAGCCAGACCACAGGGGCCGGGGCCAACGTCCTGACTTTC. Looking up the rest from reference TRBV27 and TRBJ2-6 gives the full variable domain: EAQVTQNPRYLITVTGKKLTVTCSQNMNHEYMSWYRQDPGLGLRQIYYSMNVEVTDKGDVPEGYKVSRKEKRNFPLILESPSPNQTSLYFCASQTTGAGANVLTFGAGSRLTVL.

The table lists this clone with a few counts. The CDR3 protein is CASSQGTSLQSSYNEQFF. In DNA form, the CDR3 reads TGTGCCAGCAGCCAAGGGACTAGCCTACAGAGCTCCTACAATGAGCAGTTCTTC. The chain is built from TRBV4-2 and TRBJ2-1; 8 positions agree with TRBD2. The CDR3 spans 18 residues. V gave up 1 base and J gave up 0 bases; unmatched junction bases: 8. Germline V gene sequence: CDR1 LGHNA, CDR2 YNFKEQ.

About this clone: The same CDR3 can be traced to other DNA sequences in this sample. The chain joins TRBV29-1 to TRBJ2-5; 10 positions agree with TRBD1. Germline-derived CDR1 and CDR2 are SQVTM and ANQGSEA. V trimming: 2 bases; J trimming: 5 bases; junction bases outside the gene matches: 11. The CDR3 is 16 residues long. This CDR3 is CSVEKSGTGVGETQYF. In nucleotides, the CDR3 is TGCAGCGTTGAAAAATCCGGGACAGGGGTCGGTGAGACCCAGTACTTC.

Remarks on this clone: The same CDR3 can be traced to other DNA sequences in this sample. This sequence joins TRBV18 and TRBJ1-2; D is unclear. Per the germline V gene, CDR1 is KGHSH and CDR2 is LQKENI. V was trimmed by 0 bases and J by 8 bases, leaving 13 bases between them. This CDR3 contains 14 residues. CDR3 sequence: CASSPPGGGNGYTF. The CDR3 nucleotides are TGTGCCAGCTCACCACCGGGAGGAGGGAACGGCTACACCTTC.

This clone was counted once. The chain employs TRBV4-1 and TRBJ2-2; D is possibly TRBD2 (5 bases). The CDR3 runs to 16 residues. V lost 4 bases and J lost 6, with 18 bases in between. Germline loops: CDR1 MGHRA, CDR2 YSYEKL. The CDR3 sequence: CASSPTGRGKAGELFF. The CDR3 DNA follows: TGCGCCAGCAGCCCTACTGGGAGAGGGAAGGCCGGGGAGCTGTTTTTT.